Listed below are T cell receptor beta chains from one sample, sequenced in a study of blood T cell repertoires in COVID-19. Produced via immunoSEQ multiplex PCR; TCRdb's table is partial and in-frame only. The data show about 180,000 clones, around 88% seen once. The sample taken for sequencing was peripheral blood. The receptors were gathered from a woman aged 25 to 45 with acute or convalescent COVID-19. CDR3s include the opening cysteine and the closing phenylalanine or tryptophan. Fields, in order: clone size, J gene, CDR3 length, V gene, D gene, CDR3 protein, CDR3 DNA. A D gene is named only where the DNA matches it firmly. Clone size is stated in some rows and not others, as once, few, many or a class when expanded.

NA,TRBJ2-3,13,TRBV7-2,NA,CASSIRGIDTQYF,TGTGCCAGCAGCATCCGGGGGATAGATACGCAGTATTTT
NA,TRBJ1-6,14,TRBV27,TRBD1,CASRGQYYNSPLHF,TGTGCCAGCAGGGGACAGTACTATAATTCACCCCTCCACTTT
few,TRBJ2-3,15,TRBV7-2,TRBD2,CASSRAGGGSDTQYF,TGTGCCAGCAGCAGAGCGGGAGGAGGTTCAGATACGCAGTATTTT
NA,TRBJ2-5,16,TRBV3-1/TRBV3-2,TRBD2,CASSQATSGGEETQYF,TGTGCCAGCAGCCAAGCGACTAGCGGGGGGGAAGAGACCCAGTACTTC
NA,TRBJ1-6,14,TRBV6-6,TRBD1,CASSSQGYNSPLHF,TGTGCCAGCAGTTCACAGGGGTATAATTCACCCCTCCACTTT
NA,TRBJ2-3,17,TRBV3-1/TRBV3-2,NA,CASSQEFGGHSTDTQYF,TGTGCCAGCAGCCAAGAATTTGGGGGACATAGCACAGATACGCAGTATTTT
NA,TRBJ1-4,13,TRBV28,TRBD1,CASSGQGWEKLFF,TGTGCCAGCAGTGGACAGGGGTGGGAAAAACTGTTTTTT
NA,TRBJ1-5,15,TRBV6-5,TRBD1,CATSLGGSHSQPQHF,TGTGCCACCTCCCTAGGGGGCAGCCACAGTCAGCCCCAGCATTTT
NA,TRBJ2-1,13,TRBV7-2,NA,CASSLGGLNEQFF,TGTGCCAGCAGCTTAGGAGGACTGAATGAGCAGTTCTTC
NA,TRBJ1-6,16,TRBV2,NA,CASSERGQSYNSPLHF,TGTGCCAGCAGTGAACGAGGGCAGTCCTATAATTCACCCCTCCACTTT
NA,TRBJ2-3,14,TRBV28,NA,CASNLAGYTDTQYF,TGTGCCAGCAACTTGGCGGGTTACACAGATACGCAGTATTTT
NA,TRBJ1-2,16,TRBV27,NA,CASASRPPQGGGGYTF,TGTGCCAGCGCGTCCCGACCCCCACAGGGCGGAGGTGGCTACACCTTC
NA,TRBJ2-3,13,TRBV29-1,NA,CSVIGDSTDTQYF,TGCAGCGTCATCGGGGATAGCACAGATACGCAGTATTTT
NA,TRBJ2-5,12,TRBV6-5,NA,CASSYEGETQYF,TGTGCCAGCAGTTACGAGGGAGAGACCCAGTACTTC
NA,TRBJ2-6,14,TRBV28,NA,CASSPLWGANVLTF,TGTGCCAGCAGTCCCCTATGGGGGGCCAACGTCCTGACTTTC
NA,TRBJ2-5,14,TRBV7-9,NA,CASSLRQGGETQYF,TGTGCCAGCAGCTTAAGGCAGGGGGGAGAGACCCAGTACTTC
NA,TRBJ1-4,12,TRBV7-9,NA,CASSLQKEKLFF,TGTGCCAGCAGCTTGCAGAAGGAAAAACTGTTTTTT
NA,TRBJ2-1,13,TRBV15,NA,CATSTPGLLEQFF,TGTGCCACCAGCACCCCGGGACTTTTGGAGCAGTTCTTC
NA,TRBJ1-1,15,TRBV6-5,NA,CASSYSTGLNTEAFF,TGTGCCAGCAGTTACTCGACAGGATTGAACACTGAAGCTTTCTTT
NA,TRBJ2-1,14,TRBV3-1/TRBV3-2,NA,CASGGRSSYNEQFF,TGTGCCAGCGGTGGGCGCAGCTCCTACAATGAGCAGTTCTTC
NA,TRBJ2-5,13,TRBV18,NA,CASSPPSRETQYF,TGTGCCAGCTCACCCCCTAGTCGAGAGACCCAGTACTTC
NA,TRBJ2-3,14,TRBV2,TRBD1,CASREDRYTDTQYF,TGTGCCAGCAGGGAGGACAGGTACACAGATACGCAGTATTTT
NA,TRBJ2-3,16,TRBV2,NA,CASGSAGAGFTDTQYF,TGTGCCAGCGGGTCGGCTGGTGCCGGGTTCACAGATACGCAGTATTTT
NA,TRBJ1-1,14,TRBV7-8,NA,CASSLGARATEAFF,TGTGCCAGCAGCTTAGGGGCCAGGGCCACTGAAGCTTTCTTT
NA,TRBJ2-7,15,TRBV6-5,NA,CASSYSSASSYEQYF,TGTGCCAGCAGTTACTCCAGCGCGAGCTCCTACGAGCAGTACTTC
NA,TRBJ2-3,14,TRBV28,NA,CASSLNLRTDTQYF,TGTGCCAGCAGTTTAAACCTACGCACAGATACGCAGTATTTT
NA,TRBJ2-5,15,TRBV6-5,TRBD2,CASSPSLAEQETQYF,TGTGCCAGCAGCCCCTCACTAGCGGAACAAGAGACCCAGTACTTC
once,TRBJ1-6,14,TRBV28,TRBD1,CASSTGTVNSPLHF,TGTGCCAGCAGCACCGGGACAGTGAATTCACCCCTCCACTTT
NA,TRBJ2-1,11,TRBV7-9,NA,CASSDRGEQFF,TGTGCCAGCAGCGACCGAGGGGAGCAGTTCTTC
NA,TRBJ1-5,15,TRBV5-1,NA,CASSLMGGRNQPQHF,TGCGCCAGCAGCCTCATGGGGGGAAGGAATCAGCCCCAGCATTTT
once,TRBJ1-6,15,TRBV9,NA,CASSVGRTGGSPLHF,TGTGCCAGCAGCGTAGGACGGACCGGGGGTTCACCCCTCCACTTT
NA,TRBJ1-5,13,TRBV12-3/TRBV12-4,TRBD1,CASGQGGDQPQHF,TGTGCCAGCGGACAGGGAGGCGATCAGCCCCAGCATTTT
NA,TRBJ2-7,11,TRBV28,NA,CASSSLDEQYF,TGTGCCAGCAGTTCCTTAGACGAGCAGTACTTC
NA,TRBJ1-3,14,TRBV2,NA,CASLKGNSGNTIYF,TGTGCCAGCCTTAAGGGGAACTCTGGAAACACCATATATTTT
NA,TRBJ2-7,13,TRBV5-1,NA,CASSLRSEGEQYF,TGCGCCAGCAGCTTGCGGTCTGAGGGCGAGCAGTACTTC
NA,TRBJ2-1,15,TRBV19,TRBD2,CASSMGSGSWNEQFF,TGTGCCAGTAGTATGGGTAGCGGGAGTTGGAATGAGCAGTTCTTC
once,TRBJ2-2,12,TRBV28,NA,CASRHNTGELFF,TGTGCCAGCAGACATAACACCGGGGAGCTGTTTTTT
NA,TRBJ2-7,14,TRBV28,NA,CASSLPQWYHEQYF,TGTGCCAGCAGTTTACCCCAGTGGTATCACGAGCAGTACTTC
NA,TRBJ1-3,14,TRBV9,NA,CASSATGSENTIYF,TGTGCCAGCAGCGCGACAGGCAGCGAAAACACCATATATTTT
NA,TRBJ1-2,13,TRBV5-1,TRBD1,CASSRDRDYGYTF,TGCGCCAGCAGCCGGGACAGGGACTATGGCTACACCTTC
NA,TRBJ2-2,15,TRBV24-1,NA,CATSDPRLSTGELFF,TGTGCCACCAGTGACCCGAGGTTGTCCACCGGGGAGCTGTTTTTT
once,TRBJ2-7,12,TRBV10-2,NA,CATTGSSYEQYF,TGCGCCACTACAGGGAGCTCCTACGAGCAGTACTTC
once,TRBJ2-6,13,TRBV14,NA,CASTDSGANVLTF,TGTGCCAGCACAGACTCTGGGGCCAACGTCCTGACTTTC
NA,TRBJ2-2,15,TRBV2,TRBD2,CASIKEGGPLGELFF,TGTGCCAGCATTAAGGAGGGAGGGCCTCTGGGGGAGCTGTTTTTT